Listed here are 26 T cell receptor beta chains from one sample, sequenced in a study of T cell changes during pregnancy in multiple sclerosis. TCRdb keeps only in-frame clones here, not all; method: immunoSEQ multiplex PCR. Of 60,000 to 70,000 clones in the sample, around 92% were seen once. This sample comprised peripheral blood, obtained in the second trimester of pregnancy. These receptors came from a female donor in good health, enrolled as a control in a pregnancy study.

The rearrangement uses TRBV25-1 and TRBJ2-5, with TRBD2 matching over 7 bases. The CDR3 has 17 amino acids. From germline, CDR1 is MGHDK and CDR2 SYGVNS. V trimming: 6 bases; J trimming: 2 bases; junction bases outside the gene matches: 15. The CDR3 reads CASSGPKGRGGQETQYF. The CDR3 nucleotides read TGTGCCAGCAGCGGCCCGAAGGGGAGGGGCGGACAAGAGACCCAGTACTTC.

The sample holds one count of this clone. The chain couples TRBV6-5 to TRBJ2-5; TRBD1 is a possible D gene (6 bases). Germline-derived CDR1 and CDR2 are MNHEY and SVGAGI. V was shortened by 6 bases and J by 7 bases, with 21 bases between the two germline ends. This CDR3 contains 15 residues. CDR3: CASSRDRFGPGTQYF. CDR3 coding DNA: TGTGCCAGCAGCCGCGACAGGTTTGGGCCTGGGACCCAGTACTTC.

This chain links TRBV7-3 with TRBJ2-5; 7 bases are shared with TRBD2. CDR3 size: 16 residues. Germline values: CDR1 SGHTA, CDR2 FQGTGA. Germline trimming cut 2 bases from V and 5 bases from J; bases unmatched to any gene: 11. As DNA, the CDR3 is TGTGCCAGCAGCTTAGGGGGGGGGACTGGCGGGGAGACCCAGTACTTC. Translation: CASSLGGGTGGETQYF.

V is TRBV30 and J is TRBJ2-6; TRBD1 aligns across 9 bases. V lost 4 bases and J lost 4; bases outside the gene matches: 8. This CDR3 has 16 amino acids. Germline V gives CDR1 GTSNPN, CDR2 SVGIG (reference sequence). The DNA for the CDR3 is TGTGCCTGGATGGGGACAGGGATTCTAGGGGCCAACGTCCTGACTTTC. Translating gives CAWMGTGILGANVLTF.

This clone has a single count. This sequence joins TRBV11-1 and TRBJ2-1, with a possible D match to TRBD1 (5 bases). V lost 7 bases to trimming and J lost 7 bases, with 14 bases between them. The germline V gene encodes CDR1 SGHAT and CDR2 FQDESV (reference sequence). This CDR3 region has 13 residues. CDR3 loop: CASTEQASNEQFF. The CDR3 bases are TGTGCCAGCACCGAACAGGCGTCAAATGAGCAGTTCTTC.

The chain employs TRBV2 and TRBJ1-2; D remains unclear. In germline, CDR1 is SNHLY, CDR2 FYNNEI. The CDR3 is 15 residues long. Trimming took 1 base from V and 8 from J, leaving 17 bases between them. This chain's CDR3 is CASSEEVDSLSGYTF. In nucleotides, the CDR3 is TGTGCCAGCAGTGAAGAGGTTGACTCCCTGTCGGGCTACACCTTC. The entire variable domain, with the rest obtained from reference TRBV2 and TRBJ1-2, is as follows: EPEVTQTPSHQVTQMGQEVILRCVPISNHLYFYWYRQILGQKVEFLVSFYNNEISEKSEIFDDQFSVERPDGSNFTLKIRSTKLEDSAMYFCASSEEVDSLSGYTFGSGTRLTVV.

This sequence joins TRBV6-5 and TRBJ2-1; 10 bases line up with TRBD1. With 0 bases clipped from V and 7 bases from J, the junction kept 6 bases outside the gene matches. The CDR3 runs to 16 residues. Germline values: CDR1 MNHEY, CDR2 SVGAGI. The CDR3 region is CASSYSLTGGWNEQFF. The CDR3 nucleotides are TGTGCCAGCAGTTACTCGTTGACAGGGGGCTGGAATGAGCAGTTCTTC.

This clone has only one observation. CDR3 DNA sequence: TGCAGTTTTCAGGGGTCATACGAGCAGTACTTC. It codes for CSFQGSYEQYF. This chain uses TRBV20-1 with TRBJ2-7, with D possibly TRBD1 on 6 matching bases. Germline-derived CDR1 and CDR2 are DFQATT and SNEGSKA (reference sequence). The V gene lost 8 bases and the J gene lost 4 bases, with 12 bases spanning the gap. The CDR3 contains 11 residues.

This chain connects TRBV7-2 to TRBJ2-2; 7 bases map to TRBD1. The CDR3 runs to 15 residues. Germline CDR1 and CDR2: SGHTA and FQGNSA. V lost 4 bases to trimming and J lost 3 bases; unmatched junction nucleotides: 5. CDR3: CASSYRQGDTGELFF. Written as DNA, the CDR3 is TGTGCCAGCAGCTACCGGCAGGGGGACACCGGGGAGCTGTTTTTT.

V usage is TRBV7-9 and J usage is TRBJ1-5, with D maybe TRBD1 (6 bases). Germline CDR1 reads SEHNR; CDR2 reads FQNEAQ (reference sequence). There are 16 residues in the CDR3. V lost 1 base to trimming and J lost 4 bases, with 14 bases between them. CDR3 in DNA: TGTGCCAGCAGCTTAGGGGCTGGGGGCCCTAATCAGCCCCAGCATTTT. Translating gives CASSLGAGGPNQPQHF.

The chain combines TRBV30 with TRBJ2-1; the match to TRBD2 covers 9 bases. The CDR3 spans 13 residues. Trimming at V came to 3 bases and at J to 3 bases, leaving 0 bases not matched to a gene. Germline CDR1 is GTSNPN and CDR2 is SVGIG (reference sequence). The CDR3 loop is CAWRRGGYNEQFF. CDR3 nucleotide sequence: TGTGCCTGGAGGCGGGGGGGCTACAATGAGCAGTTCTTC.

This clone was observed a handful of times. This chain joins TRBV10-1 and TRBJ2-5, with a possible D match to TRBD2 (5 bases). V was trimmed by 2 bases and J by 3 bases, leaving 16 bases between them. Germline loops: CDR1 WNHNN, CDR2 SYGVQD (reference sequence). The CDR3 spans 16 residues. CDR3 residues: CASSEGGGPHKETQYF. The CDR3 coding sequence is TGCGCCAGCAGTGAGGGAGGCGGCCCCCACAAAGAGACCCAGTACTTC.

This chain joins TRBV5-6 and TRBJ1-2, with 7 bases lining up with TRBD1. Trimming cost V 1 base and J 7 bases; bases outside gene matches: 4. The CDR3 runs 13 residues. Germline V gene data show CDR1 as SGHDT and CDR2 as YYEEEE. CDR3 amino acids: CASSLRQGGGYTF. The CDR3 DNA reads TGTGCCAGCAGCTTGAGACAGGGTGGTGGCTACACCTTC.

The count of this clone is one. The CDR3 is CASSFVFQGTTEAFF. The CDR3 DNA sequence: TGTGCCAGCAGCTTCGTATTTCAGGGGACCACTGAAGCTTTCTTT. The chain joins TRBV5-5 to TRBJ1-1; D perhaps matches TRBD1 (6 bases). This CDR3 spans 15 amino acids. Germline-derived CDR1 and CDR2 are SGHKS and YYEKEE (reference sequence). With 2 bases removed from V and 4 bases from J, the gap between germline ends came to 15 bases.

A note on this clone: One junction end does not reproduce the germline sequence, and a read error may be involved. This chain joins TRBV7-2 and TRBJ2-5; TRBD1 is a possible D gene (7 bases). The CDR3 is 15 residues long. Germline CDR1 SGHTA, CDR2 FQGNSA. The chain's CDR3 is CANSLGGGAAETQYF. CDR3 DNA: TGTGCCAACAGCTTAGGAGGGGGCGCGGCAGAGACCCAGTACTTC.

The chain recombines TRBV7-2 with TRBJ2-5; 16 bases are a match to TRBD2. J gave up 5 bases and V 5 bases, and 8 bases lay outside the gene matches. Germline CDR1 and CDR2: SGHTA and FQGNSA. The CDR3 spans 17 residues. CDR3 sequence reads: CASSLGTSGREGETQYF. The CDR3 region has the DNA TGTGCCAGCAGCCTGGGGACTAGCGGGAGGGAGGGGGAGACCCAGTACTTC.

The CDR3 here is CASRTGPSPYNEQFF. Here the CDR3 DNA reads TGTGCCAGCAGGACAGGCCCCTCCCCTTACAATGAGCAGTTCTTC. This chain connects TRBV7-2 to TRBJ2-1; D may be TRBD1 (6 bases). Trimming took 6 bases from V and 4 from J, leaving 16 bases between them. The germline V gene encodes CDR1 SGHTA and CDR2 FQGNSA. This CDR3 is built from 15 residues.

The V gene is TRBV29-1, the J gene TRBJ2-6; tentatively, D is TRBD2 (6 bases). CDR1 and CDR2 (germline): SQVTM, ANQGSEA. The CDR3 spans 16 residues. Between the trimmed V and J ends, which lost 0 bases and 2 bases, there was a span of 11 bases. The CDR3 loop is CSVEDHGGTGANVLTF. For the CDR3, the DNA is TGCAGCGTTGAAGATCACGGGGGAACTGGGGCCAACGTCCTGACTTTC.

The V call is TRBV7-9, the J call TRBJ2-5; no firm D call. This CDR3 comprises 11 residues. Germline V CDR1 and CDR2: SEHNR, FQNEAQ (reference sequence). The V gene lost 5 bases and the J gene lost 5 bases, with 6 bases spanning the gap. In nucleotides, the CDR3 is TGTGCCAGCAGCCTAAAGGAGACCCAGTACTTC. Translated: CASSLKETQYF.

The CDR3: CASSHPRGGRDEQFF. The CDR3 DNA reads as TGCGCCAGCAGCCACCCCAGGGGAGGGCGGGATGAGCAGTTCTTC. The V call is TRBV4-1, the J call TRBJ2-1; perhaps TRBD2 as D (7 bases). CDR1 is MGHRA, CDR2 YSYEKL, per germline. Trimming removed 3 bases from V and 8 bases from J, with 17 bases in between. This CDR3 contains 15 residues.

This chain uses TRBV5-4 with TRBJ2-1, with TRBD2 matching over 7 bases. After removal of 0 bases from V and 9 bases from J, the junction contained 9 bases not matched to a gene. Looked up from germline, CDR1 is SGHNT and CDR2 is YYREEE (reference sequence). The CDR3 consists of 15 residues. The CDR3 coding sequence is TGTGCCAGCAGCTTGGGGACTGGACTAGTGTCTGAGCAGTTCTTC. Encoded protein: CASSLGTGLVSEQFF.

The rearrangement links TRBV28 to TRBJ1-1; 10 positions match TRBD1. The ends lost 2 bases at V and 3 bases at J; junction bases unmatched: 3. The CDR3 sequence is 15 residues long. Germline loops: CDR1 MDHEN, CDR2 SYDVKM. CDR3 nucleotides: TGTGCCAGCAGTTTAGGAGGACAGGGGGACACTGAAGCTTTCTTT. The encoded protein is CASSLGGQGDTEAFF. Full variable domain (remainder filled in from reference TRBV28 and TRBJ1-1): DVKVTQSSRYLVKRTGEKVFLECVQDMDHENMFWYRQDPGLGLRLIYFSYDVKMKEKGDIPEGYSVSREKKERFSLILESASTNQTSMYLCASSLGGQGDTEAFFGQGTRLTVV.

The V and J genes are TRBV7-2 and TRBJ2-2; 11 positions match TRBD2. Germline V gives CDR1 SGHTA, CDR2 FQGNSA. There are 15 residues in the CDR3. V lost 4 bases, J lost 7 bases, and 5 bases stayed unmatched. The CDR3 sequence is CASSWTSGQGGELFF. In DNA, the CDR3 is TGTGCCAGCAGCTGGACTAGCGGGCAGGGCGGGGAGCTGTTTTTT.

V gene TRBV18 combines with J gene TRBJ2-5; TRBD2 aligns across 16 bases. The CDR3 totals 15 residues. CDR1 KGHSH and CDR2 LQKENI come from the germline V gene. V shed 2 bases, J shed 9 bases, and the junction held 3 bases outside the gene matches. The CDR3 loop is CASSPSGLAGGAQYF. CDR3 sequence (DNA): TGTGCCAGCTCACCATCGGGACTAGCGGGAGGGGCCCAGTACTTC.

The V and J genes are TRBV25-1 and TRBJ2-3; 7 bases are shared with TRBD1. Germline-derived CDR1 and CDR2 are MGHDK and SYGVNS. Trimming took 3 bases from V and 2 from J; bases not matched to a gene: 2. The CDR3 consists of 14 residues. This chain's CDR3 is CASSETGYTDTQYF. The CDR3, as DNA: TGTGCCAGCAGTGAGACAGGGTACACAGATACGCAGTATTTT.

The chain employs TRBV6-1 and TRBJ2-6; D is unclear. The V gene lost 4 bases and the J gene lost 0 bases, with 13 bases spanning the gap. The CDR3 has 17 residues. Looked up from germline, CDR1 is MNHNS and CDR2 is SASEGT. CDR3 in DNA: TGTGCCAGCAGTGGGATCTATCGGAGCTCTGGGGCCAACGTCCTGACTTTC. Residues: CASSGIYRSSGANVLTF.